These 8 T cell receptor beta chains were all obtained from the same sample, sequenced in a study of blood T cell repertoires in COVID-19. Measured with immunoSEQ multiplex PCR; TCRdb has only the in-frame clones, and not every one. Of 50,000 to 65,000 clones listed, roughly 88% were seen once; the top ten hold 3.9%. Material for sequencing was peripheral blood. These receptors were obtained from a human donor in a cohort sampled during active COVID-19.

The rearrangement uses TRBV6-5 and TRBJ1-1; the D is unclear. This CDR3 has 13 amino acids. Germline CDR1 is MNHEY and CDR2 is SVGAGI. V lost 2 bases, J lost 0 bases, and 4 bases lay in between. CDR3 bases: TGTGCCAGCAGTTACGCGGTGAACACTGAAGCTTTCTTT. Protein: CASSYAVNTEAFF.

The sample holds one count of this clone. The CDR3 DNA follows: TGTGCCAGCAGCAAAACAGGTGTCTCCTCCTACGAGCAGTACTTC. This gives the protein CASSKTGVSSYEQYF. The chain carries TRBV5-4 and TRBJ2-7; tentatively, D is TRBD1 (5 bases). The CDR3 totals 15 residues. With 4 bases removed from V and 0 bases from J, the gap between germline ends came to 14 bases. In germline, CDR1 is SGHNT, CDR2 YYREEE (reference sequence).

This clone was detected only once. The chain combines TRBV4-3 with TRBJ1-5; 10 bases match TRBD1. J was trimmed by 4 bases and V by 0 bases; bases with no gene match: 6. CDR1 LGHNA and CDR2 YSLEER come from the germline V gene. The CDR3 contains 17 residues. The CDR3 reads CASSQDLGTGVNQPQHF. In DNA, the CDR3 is TGCGCCAGCAGCCAAGATTTGGGGACAGGGGTTAATCAGCCCCAGCATTTT.

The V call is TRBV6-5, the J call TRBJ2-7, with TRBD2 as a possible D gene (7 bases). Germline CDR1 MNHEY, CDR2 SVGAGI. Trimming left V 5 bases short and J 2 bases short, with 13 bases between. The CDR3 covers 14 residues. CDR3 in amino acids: CASSLRGGPYEQYF. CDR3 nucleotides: TGTGCCAGCAGTCTCCGCGGGGGCCCCTACGAGCAGTACTTC.

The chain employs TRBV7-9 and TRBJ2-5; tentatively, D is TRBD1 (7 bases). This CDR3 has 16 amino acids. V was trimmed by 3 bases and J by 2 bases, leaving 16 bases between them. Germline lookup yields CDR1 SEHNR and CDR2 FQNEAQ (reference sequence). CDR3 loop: CASSFLAGQSQETQYF. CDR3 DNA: TGTGCCAGCAGCTTCCTCGCGGGACAGTCTCAAGAGACCCAGTACTTC.

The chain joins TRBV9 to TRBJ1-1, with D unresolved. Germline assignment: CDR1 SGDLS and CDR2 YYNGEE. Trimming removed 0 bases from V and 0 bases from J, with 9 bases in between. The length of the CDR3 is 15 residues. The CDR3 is CASSVDPGMNTEAFF. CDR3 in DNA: TGTGCCAGCAGCGTAGATCCGGGTATGAACACTGAAGCTTTCTTT.

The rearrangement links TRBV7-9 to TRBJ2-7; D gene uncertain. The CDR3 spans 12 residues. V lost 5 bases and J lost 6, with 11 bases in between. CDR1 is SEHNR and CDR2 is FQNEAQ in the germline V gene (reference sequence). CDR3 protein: CASSQVVPEQYF. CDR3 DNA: TGTGCCAGCAGCCAAGTAGTCCCCGAGCAGTACTTC.

The CDR3 spells CASSHPGPINSYEQYF. CDR3 DNA sequence: TGTGCCAGCAGCCACCCGGGTCCTATTAACTCCTACGAGCAGTACTTC. V and J are TRBV4-2 and TRBJ2-7; D unresolved. Between the trimmed V and J ends, which lost 3 bases and 0 bases, there was a span of 15 bases. The CDR3 has 16 residues. In germline, CDR1 is LGHNA, CDR2 YNFKEQ.